This T cell receptor (beta chain) was documented in a study of immune heterogeneity within non-small cell lung tumors. Template material comprised bulk tumor genomic DNA at 550 to 650 ng per sample. Far-apart biopsies, several per primary tumor, were taken during surgery. Undergoing curative surgery were patients whose non-small cell lung cancer was untreated and newly diagnosed. TCR beta CDR3 was amplified by multiplex PCR, first round around 9 cycles, 32 V and 13 J primers. TCRdb reprocessed the multiplex PCR reads via MiXCR and lists one record per CDR3 protein. The sample lists approximately 6,000 distinct CDR3 sequences; roughly a fifth were seen once. This clonotype is deemed medium-sized. The sequencing sample was made of lung tumor tissue. The TCR comes from a woman in her sixties with non-small cell lung cancer.

The CDR3 nucleotides are TGTGCCAGCATCTTTGGAGGCGGGGGGGAAAAACTGTTTTTT. Its protein product is CASIFGGGGEKLFF. This chain uses TRBV12-3 or TRBV12-4 with TRBJ1-4, with D perhaps matching TRBD1 (5 bases). The CDR3 is 14 amino acids. The germline V and J ends were trimmed by 7 bases and 8 bases, with 17 bases remaining between them.